The 15 T cell receptor beta chains below come from one sample, sequenced in a study of T cell clones after liver transplantation. Here immunoSEQ multiplex PCR was the method, and the copy in TCRdb shows in-frame clones only, minus some. The data show roughly 100,000 clones, roughly 80% seen once. The starting material was CD4+ T cells from blood, obtained before liver transplant. These receptors came from a human donor who received a liver transplant.

The chain carries TRBV7-8 and TRBJ1-1; no definite D call. The V gene's germline CDR1 is SGHVS and CDR2 FQNEAQ. The CDR3 length is 15 residues. V lost 5 bases, J lost 4 bases, and 17 bases lay in between. CDR3 protein: CASSLKGGGVTEAFF. The DNA of the CDR3 is TGTGCCAGCAGCCTGAAAGGTGGCGGGGTCACTGAAGCTTTCTTT.

This clone was recorded only once. The rearrangement links TRBV6-5 to TRBJ2-7; D possibly corresponds to TRBD1 (6 bases). The CDR3 spans 15 residues. The V and J ends lost 2 bases and 2 bases respectively, with 13 bases between them. Germline V gene lookup returns CDR1 MNHEY and CDR2 SVGAGI. CDR3 in DNA: TGTGCCAGCAGTTACAGTGACAGGCTGGCCTACGAGCAGTACTTC. Amino acids: CASSYSDRLAYEQYF.

The chain couples TRBV5-1 to TRBJ1-1; D might be TRBD1 (5 bases). The CDR3 spans 17 residues. Germline CDR1 and CDR2: SGHRS and YFSETQ. V was shortened by 1 base and J by 3 bases, with 19 bases between the two germline ends. CDR3 residues: CASSLRAGITGDTEAFF. As DNA, the CDR3 is TGCGCCAGCAGCTTGCGCGCGGGTATTACAGGCGACACTGAAGCTTTCTTT.

The chain recombines TRBV30 with TRBJ1-1; D call uncertain. The CDR3 is 13 amino acids. Germline CDR1 reads GTSNPN; CDR2 reads SVGIG (reference sequence). Trimming shortened V by 2 bases and J by 0 bases, and 7 bases separated the two germline ends. CDR3 sequence: CAWSPVVNTEAFF. The CDR3 bases are TGTGCCTGGAGTCCCGTCGTGAACACTGAAGCTTTCTTT.

This clone came up a few times. This chain links TRBV7-9 with TRBJ2-2; D remains unclear. The V end lost 5 bases, the J end lost 0 bases, and 13 bases lay between the germline ends. The CDR3 has 16 residues. Germline V gene sequence: CDR1 SEHNR, CDR2 FQNEAQ (reference sequence). This CDR3 reads CASSPPTRANTGELFF. CDR3 sequence (DNA): TGTGCCAGCAGCCCACCCACAAGGGCGAACACCGGGGAGCTGTTTTTT.

V is TRBV7-8 and J is TRBJ1-1; 7 bases agree with TRBD1. V was pared by 3 bases and J by 8 bases, with 6 bases of the junction left unmatched. CDR1 is SGHVS, CDR2 FQNEAQ, per germline. This CDR3 is 13 amino acids long. CDR3 sequence (DNA): TGTGCCAGCAGCTTGGGACAGTACAGAGAAGCTTTCTTT. This codes for CASSLGQYREAFF.

The rearrangement links TRBV19 to TRBJ2-7; 8 bases line up with TRBD1. The V gene end was trimmed by 10 bases and the J gene end by 5 bases; junction bases not matched to a gene: 10. From germline, CDR1 is LNHDA and CDR2 SQIVND (reference sequence). This CDR3 is 13 amino acids long. CDR3 amino acids: CATAGQVHHEQYF. The CDR3 bases are TGTGCCACCGCGGGACAGGTTCACCACGAGCAGTACTTC.

The CDR3, as DNA: TGTGCCAGCAGGCTACCCGGGGGCGCGAGTGGGGCCAACGTCCTGACTTTC. It is translated as CASRLPGGASGANVLTF. The chain has TRBV28 and TRBJ2-6, with D tentatively TRBD1 or TRBD2 (6 bases each). Trimming took off 6 bases at V and 3 bases at J, with 18 bases between the two ends. CDR1 and CDR2 (germline): MDHEN, SYDVKM. CDR3 size: 17 residues. Full variable domain (remainder filled in from reference TRBV28 and TRBJ2-6): DVKVTQSSRYLVKRTGEKVFLECVQDMDHENMFWYRQDPGLGLRLIYFSYDVKMKEKGDIPEGYSVSREKKERFSLILESASTNQTSMYLCASRLPGGASGANVLTFGAGSRLTVL.

The V gene is TRBV7-2, the J gene TRBJ1-5, with TRBD1 identical over 11 bases. Germline trimming cut 5 bases from V and 6 bases from J; bases unmatched to any gene: 6. Germline CDR1 and CDR2: SGHTA and FQGNSA. This CDR3 region has 15 residues. The CDR3 region is CASSTGQGATQPQHF. The CDR3 region has the DNA TGTGCCAGCAGCACAGGACAGGGGGCGACTCAGCCCCAGCATTTT.

The J gene is TRBJ1-6, the V gene TRBV6-6; D is undetermined. CDR3 size: 15 residues. Germline V gene lookup returns CDR1 MNHNY and CDR2 SVGAGI (reference sequence). Between the trimmed V and J ends, which lost 0 bases and 8 bases, there was a span of 11 bases. CDR3 loop: CASSYSSVSDSPLHF. The CDR3 region has the DNA TGTGCCAGCAGTTACTCGTCCGTTTCGGATTCACCCCTCCACTTT.

J is TRBJ2-3 and V is TRBV5-4; tentatively, D is TRBD1 or TRBD2 (6 bases each). CDR3 length equals 15 residues. V shed 6 bases and J shed 4 bases, with 18 bases lying between them. Germline V lookup: CDR1 SGHNT, CDR2 YYREEE (reference sequence). The CDR3 DNA follows: TGTGCCAGCAACCCACAGGGACTCAGGGCAGATACGCAGTATTTT. Translating gives CASNPQGLRADTQYF.

V gene TRBV5-1 combines with J gene TRBJ2-3; possible D gene TRBD1, 5 bases. This CDR3 spans 13 amino acids. The V gene's germline CDR1 is SGHRS and CDR2 YFSETQ. V was shortened by 7 bases and J by 1 base, with 10 bases between the two germline ends. CDR3 sequence (DNA): TGCGCCAGCTCCAGGGCGGGCACAGATACGCAGTATTTT. It specifies CASSRAGTDTQYF.

The CDR3 loop reads CASSLAMGPSGNQPQHF. The CDR3 bases are TGTGCCAGCAGCTTGGCCATGGGCCCCTCGGGCAATCAGCCCCAGCATTTT. This chain joins TRBV5-6 and TRBJ1-5; D is unresolved. The CDR3 has 17 residues. Germline V gene sequence: CDR1 SGHDT, CDR2 YYEEEE. Between the trimmed V and J ends, which lost 0 bases and 2 bases, there was a span of 15 bases.

The genes are TRBV19 and TRBJ2-3, with D unclear. The CDR3 spans 14 residues. Deletions cut 3 bases from V and 4 bases from J, with 11 bases between. The germline V gene has CDR1 LNHDA and CDR2 SQIVND (reference sequence). The CDR3 is CASSMRHSADTQYF. The CDR3 DNA sequence: TGTGCCAGTAGTATGAGGCACTCGGCAGATACGCAGTATTTT.

The V gene is TRBV7-7, the J gene TRBJ2-7; 7 bases map to TRBD1. With 3 bases clipped from V and 5 bases from J, the junction kept 4 bases outside the gene matches. The CDR3 length is 13 residues. Germline lookup yields CDR1 SSHAT and CDR2 FNYEAQ (reference sequence). CDR3 region: CASSLTGIHEQYF. CDR3 in DNA: TGTGCCAGCAGCTTGACAGGGATCCACGAGCAGTACTTC.